This T cell receptor beta chain was profiled in a study of cytomegalovirus exposure and HLA in healthy donors. PCR employed 60 Vbeta and 13 Jbeta primers. Clones were sequenced by immunoSEQ multiplex PCR, and TCRdb holds only the in-frame ones, with some missing. The sample contains about 130,000 clones, 17% of which appear only once. V was pared by 1 base and J by 3 bases, with 12 bases between. CDR3 size: 15 residues. CDR1 SGHTA and CDR2 FQGNSA come from the germline V gene. The chain joins TRBV7-2 to TRBJ1-2; D is possibly TRBD1 (5 bases). The specimen was PBMCs. The clonotype originates from a female donor in good health and CMV-seropositive. The CDR3 nucleotides are TGTGCCAGCAGCTTAGGTTGGGGGGAACACTATGGCTACACCTTC. This sequence encodes CASSLGWGEHYGYTF. The full variable domain, with the rest looked up from reference TRBV7-2 and TRBJ1-2, is GAGVSQSPSNKVTEKGKDVELRCDPISGHTALYWYRQSLGQGLEFLIYFQGNSAPDKSGLPSDRFSAERTGGSVSTLTIQRTQQEDSAVYLCASSLGWGEHYGYTFGSGTRLTVV.